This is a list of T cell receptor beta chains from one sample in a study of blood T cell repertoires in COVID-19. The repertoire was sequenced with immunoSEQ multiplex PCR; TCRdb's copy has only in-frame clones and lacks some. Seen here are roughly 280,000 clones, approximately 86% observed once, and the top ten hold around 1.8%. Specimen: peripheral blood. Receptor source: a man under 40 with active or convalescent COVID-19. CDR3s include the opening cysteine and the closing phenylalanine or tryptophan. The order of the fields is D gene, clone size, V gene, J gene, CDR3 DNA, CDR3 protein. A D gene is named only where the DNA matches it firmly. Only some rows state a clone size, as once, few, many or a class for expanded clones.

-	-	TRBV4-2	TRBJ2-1	TGTGCCAGCAGCCAAGATGGGCCGGCCGCTGAACAGTTCTTC	CASSQDGPAAEQFF
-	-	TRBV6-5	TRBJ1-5	TGTGCCAGCAGCTTACCAGGGAATCAGCCCCAGCATTTT	CASSLPGNQPQHF
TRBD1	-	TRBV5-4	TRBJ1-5	TGTGCCAGCAGCTTACAGGGGAGCAATCAGCCCCAGCATTTT	CASSLQGSNQPQHF
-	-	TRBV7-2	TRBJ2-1	TGTGCCAGCAGCTTATGGCGAGCGTTAAGGATCTACAATGAGCAGTTCTTC	CASSLWRALRIYNEQFF
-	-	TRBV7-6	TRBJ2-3	TGTGCCAGCAGCTTAGCGGGACTTAAGGATACGCAGTATTTT	CASSLAGLKDTQYF
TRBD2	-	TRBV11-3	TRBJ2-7	TGTGCCAGCAGCTTAGATTTCGGGACTAGCGGGGACTCCTACGAGCAGTACTTC	CASSLDFGTSGDSYEQYF
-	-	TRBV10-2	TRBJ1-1	TGCGCCACCCTACGAGGGTACTCCACCCATATGAACACTGAAGCTTTCTTT	CATLRGYSTHMNTEAFF
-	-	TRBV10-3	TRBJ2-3	TGTGCCATCAGTGAGCCGGGGACGGGGGCAGATACGCAGTATTTT	CAISEPGTGADTQYF
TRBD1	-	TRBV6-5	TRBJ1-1	TGTGCCAGCGATTATCACACAGGGGGCTTAGCTGAAGCTTTCTTT	CASDYHTGGLAEAFF
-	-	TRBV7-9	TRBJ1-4	TGTGCCAGCAGCTTAGGGGTCGGGGATGAAAAACTGTTTTTT	CASSLGVGDEKLFF
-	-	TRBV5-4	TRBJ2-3	TGTGCCAGCAGCTTGATACTAGACGAAGATACGCAGTATTTT	CASSLILDEDTQYF
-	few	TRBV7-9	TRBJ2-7	TGTGCCAGCAGCTTAGACCGAGCCTACGAGCAGTACTTC	CASSLDRAYEQYF
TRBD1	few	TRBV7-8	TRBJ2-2	TGTGCCAGCAGCTTAGAGATCGGGACAGGGTACACCGGGGAGCTGTTTTTT	CASSLEIGTGYTGELFF
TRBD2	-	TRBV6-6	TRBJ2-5	TGTGCCAGCAGTTCCGCCGGGGGGGTTGAGACCCAGTACTTC	CASSSAGGVETQYF
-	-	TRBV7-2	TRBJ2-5	TGTGCCAGCAGCTTAGCGCGGGGCCCTCGGCAAGAGACCCAGTACTTC	CASSLARGPRQETQYF
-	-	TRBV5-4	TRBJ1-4	TGTGCCAGCAGCTTGGGGGCAGCTTTGGGTCAAAAACTGTTTTTT	CASSLGAALGQKLFF
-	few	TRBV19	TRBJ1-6	TGTGCCAGTAGTATAGGAGGAACCTATAATTCACCCCTCCACTTT	CASSIGGTYNSPLHF
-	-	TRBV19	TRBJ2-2	TGTGCCAGTCAGGGGGGAGGAAACACCGGGGAGCTGTTTTTT	CASQGGGNTGELFF
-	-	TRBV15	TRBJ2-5	TGTGCCACCAGCAGAGAGTTGGGCCTTAAAGAGACCCAGTACTTC	CATSRELGLKETQYF
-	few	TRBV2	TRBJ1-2	TGTGCCAGCAGAGACGACTATAACTATGGCTACACCTTC	CASRDDYNYGYTF
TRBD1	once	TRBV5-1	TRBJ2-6	TGCGCCAGCAGCACGGACAGGGCACTATCTGGGGCCAACGTCCTGACTTTC	CASSTDRALSGANVLTF
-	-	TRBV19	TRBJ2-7	TGTGCCAGTAGTATCGGGTCAAACGAGCAGTACTTC	CASSIGSNEQYF
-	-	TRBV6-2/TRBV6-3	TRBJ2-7	TGTGCCAGCAGTTTCGGGGTCTCCTACGAGCAGTACTTC	CASSFGVSYEQYF
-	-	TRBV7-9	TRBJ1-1	TGTGCCAGCAGCCCGCCACAGGGAACGAACACTGAAGCTTTCTTT	CASSPPQGTNTEAFF
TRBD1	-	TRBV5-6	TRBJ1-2	TGTGCCAGCAGTAAAAGGACAGGGAACTATGGCTACACCTTC	CASSKRTGNYGYTF
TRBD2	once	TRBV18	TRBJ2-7	TGTGCCAGCTCAACGGCGGGGGAGATTCCCTACGAGCAGTACTTC	CASSTAGEIPYEQYF
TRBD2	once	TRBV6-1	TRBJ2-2	TGTGCCAGCAGTGCCCTCGGGAGGGCCCTCGCCGGGGAGCTGTTTTTT	CASSALGRALAGELFF
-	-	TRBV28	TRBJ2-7	TGTGCCAGCAGTTTAACGCCTCGGGGGGAGCAGTACTTC	CASSLTPRGEQYF
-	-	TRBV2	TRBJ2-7	TGTGCCAGCAGCAAAGAGGGGGGGCTCTACGAGCAGTACTTC	CASSKEGGLYEQYF
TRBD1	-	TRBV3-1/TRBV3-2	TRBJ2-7	TGTGCCAGCAGCCAAGATATGTTCGGGACAGGGTTCAACGAGCAGTACTTC	CASSQDMFGTGFNEQYF
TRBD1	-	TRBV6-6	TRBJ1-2	TGTGCCAGCAGTTGGGACAGGGGCTATGGCTACACCTTC	CASSWDRGYGYTF
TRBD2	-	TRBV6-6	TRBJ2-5	TGTGCCAGCAGAACCGGGACTAGTGGGTTGGAGACCCAGTACTTC	CASRTGTSGLETQYF
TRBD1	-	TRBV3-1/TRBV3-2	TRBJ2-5	TGTGCCAGCACCTTGTGGGACAGACAAGAGACCCAGTACTTC	CASTLWDRQETQYF
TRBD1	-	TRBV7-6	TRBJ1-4	TGTGCCAGCAGCCCACGGGACAGGAAATTGGGGACAACTAATGAAAAACTGTTTTTT	CASSPRDRKLGTTNEKLFF
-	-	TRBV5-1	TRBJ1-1	TGCGCCAGCAGCTATACCGGAGTAAACACTGAAGCTTTCTTT	CASSYTGVNTEAFF
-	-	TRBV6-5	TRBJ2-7	TGTGCCAGCAGATTTGACAGCGCGCCCTACGAGCAGTACTTC	CASRFDSAPYEQYF
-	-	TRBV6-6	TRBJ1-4	TGTGCCAGCAGTCCCCGAGGGGGGGCGTTCGAAAAACTGTTTTTT	CASSPRGGAFEKLFF
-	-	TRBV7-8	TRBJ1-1	TGTGCCAGCAGCTTAATTCTGGGGGCGAACACTGAAGCTTTCTTT	CASSLILGANTEAFF
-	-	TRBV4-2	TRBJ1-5	TGTGCCAGCAGCCAAGGAACAGATAGCAATCAGCCCCAGCATTTT	CASSQGTDSNQPQHF
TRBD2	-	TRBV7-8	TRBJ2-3	TGTGCCAGCAGCCCCCGGGGTGCGGGGGGGCCCACAGATACGCAGTATTTT	CASSPRGAGGPTDTQYF
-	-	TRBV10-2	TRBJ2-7	TGCGCCAGCAGGAGATTTAGCTCCTACGAGCAGTACTTC	CASRRFSSYEQYF